The 26 T cell receptor beta chains listed next were all sequenced from one sample in a study of regulatory T cells in long-lasting Graves disease. Arm-PCR with iRepertoire HTBI primers amplified the CDR3 regions for these TCR beta libraries. MiXCR, run by TCRdb on the multiplex PCR reads, gives a single entry per CDR3 protein. The data show about 350,000 distinct CDR3 sequences, with about 17% seen just once and roughly 21% held by the top ten. Time point given: newly diagnosed GD, antithyroid drugs for less than 3 months. Researchers made the TCR library from RNA that was extracted from PBMCs. A further study also used this sample, focusing on T cells in Graves' hyperthyroidism and ophthalmopathy.

The sample in question was peripheral blood mononuclear cells (PBMCs), obtained at new diagnosis, from a patient treated with antithyroid drugs. The receptors were gathered from a woman in her late teens or twenties with Graves disease.

As regards this clonotype: This sequence may be a read error, since a much larger clone differs from it by one base. The CDR3 sequence is CASSPLLAGGDNEQFF. The CDR3 DNA is TGTGCCAGCAGCCCCCTACTAGCGGGAGGGGACAATGAGCAGTTCTTC. The gene calls are TRBV7-9 and TRBJ2-1; 13 bases are shared with TRBD2. The CDR3 has 16 amino acids. After removal of 5 bases from V and 5 bases from J, the junction contained 6 bases not matched to a gene. The germline V gene encodes CDR1 SEHNR and CDR2 FQNEAQ (reference sequence).

This clonotype showed up many times. An end of the junction does not agree with germline; a read error may underlie this. This sequence joins TRBV5-1 and TRBJ2-7; weak D call: TRBD2 (5 bases). There are 9 residues in the CDR3. The germline V gene encodes CDR1 SGHRS and CDR2 YFSETQ. CDR3 nucleotides: TGTGCCAGCAGCTTGCTCGGGGTATTC. Its translation is CASSLLGVF.

This clonotype has only a few counts. The chain joins TRBV10-3 to TRBJ1-1, with no clear D. Between the trimmed V and J ends, which lost 3 bases and 3 bases, there was a span of 8 bases. Germline-derived CDR1 and CDR2 are ENHRY and SYGVKD. The CDR3 has 13 amino acids. CDR3 nucleotides: TGTGCCATCAGTGACCGATGGGACACTGAAGCTTTCTTT. Amino acids: CAISDRWDTEAFF.

In its sample, this clonotype was seen a few times. The rearrangement links TRBV5-1 to TRBJ2-2, with 8 bases that match TRBD2. Germline CDR1 is SGHRS and CDR2 is YFSETQ. The V segment lost 1 base and the J segment 4 bases; nucleotides outside the gene matches: 3. The CDR3 extends over 15 amino acids. In nucleotides, the CDR3 is TGCGCCAGCAGCTTGAAGCGGGGGCCCACCGGGGAGCTGTTTTTT. Protein sequence: CASSLKRGPTGELFF.

This clonotype showed up many times. This chain uses TRBV3-1 with TRBJ2-7, with D unresolved. Germline values: CDR1 LGHDT, CDR2 YNNKEL (reference sequence). Trimming shortened V by 4 bases and J by 3 bases, and 13 bases separated the two germline ends. This CDR3 spans 14 amino acids. In nucleotides, the CDR3 is TGTGCCAGCAGCCCGGCGCAGCACAACTACGAGCAGTACTTC. Protein: CASSPAQHNYEQYF.

The rearrangement uses TRBV24-1 and TRBJ1-1, with D unresolved. V lost 3 bases and J 3 bases, leaving 4 bases between the germline ends. Germline V gene sequence: CDR1 KGHDR, CDR2 SFDVKD. The CDR3 sequence is 12 residues long. The CDR3 loop reads CATSDGYTEAFF. CDR3 DNA sequence: TGTGCCACCAGTGATGGCTACACTGAAGCTTTCTTT.

This clonotype was recorded many times. V gene TRBV18 combines with J gene TRBJ2-3; the D is unclear. V lost 1 base to trimming and J lost 3 bases, with 5 bases between them. The germline V gene has CDR1 KGHSH and CDR2 LQKENI. This CDR3 spans 13 amino acids. The CDR3 loop is CASSPRRTDTQYF. The CDR3, as DNA: TGTGCCAGCTCACCACGGAGAACAGATACGCAGTATTTT.

This clonotype was counted many times. V is TRBV28 and J is TRBJ2-5, with 8 bases matching TRBD1. V lost 3 bases and J lost 12; bases outside the gene matches: 3. CDR1 is MDHEN, CDR2 SYDVKM, per germline. This CDR3 contains 11 residues. In DNA, the CDR3 is TGTGCCAGCAGTTTGGGGACAGGAAAGTACTTC. Amino acid sequence: CASSLGTGKYF.

The chain couples TRBV9 to TRBJ2-3; 12 nucleotides line up with TRBD2. V was clipped by 7 bases and J by 3 bases; unmatched bases: 6. This CDR3 spans 15 amino acids. Germline V gene sequence: CDR1 SGDLS, CDR2 YYNGEE. The DNA for the CDR3 is TGTGCCAGCGCTGGACTAGCGGGATGGACAGATACGCAGTATTTT. It codes for CASAGLAGWTDTQYF.

This clonotype was seen ten or more times. The chain has TRBV5-1 and TRBJ1-1; a weak D match, TRBD1 (6 bases). The CDR3 sequence is 15 residues long. Germline V gene data show CDR1 as SGHRS and CDR2 as YFSETQ. The ends were cut back, 4 bases at V and 1 base at J, with 14 bases in the middle. The CDR3 nucleotides are TGCGCCAGCAGCGCGGTACAGGGAAGGAACACTGAAGCTTTCTTT. Its protein product is CASSAVQGRNTEAFF.

This clonotype was detected many times. V usage is TRBV20-1 and J usage is TRBJ2-5; possibly TRBD2 for D (7 bases). The CDR3 is made up of 17 amino acids. Germline CDR1 is DFQATT and CDR2 is SNEGSKA (reference sequence). The V gene lost 3 bases and the J gene lost 4 bases, with 24 bases spanning the gap. This chain's CDR3 is CSASSTPGVGGPETQYF. The CDR3 DNA reads as TGCAGTGCTAGTTCAACCCCAGGGGTCGGGGGGCCAGAGACCCAGTACTTC.

This clonotype has at least ten counts. This sequence joins TRBV18 and TRBJ2-7; D gene uncertain. Trimming removed 2 bases from V and 9 bases from J, with 14 bases in between. Germline CDR1 and CDR2: KGHSH and LQKENI. The CDR3 is 13 residues long. The CDR3 bases are TGTGCCAGCTCACCAGGGCCCCGTACGGGGCAGTACTTC. Translation gives CASSPGPRTGQYF.

V is TRBV5-1 and J is TRBJ2-3; 10 nucleotides line up with TRBD1. The V segment lost 4 bases and the J segment 6 bases; nucleotides outside the gene matches: 5. CDR3 size: 14 residues. The germline gives CDR1 SGHRS, CDR2 YFSETQ. The CDR3 coding sequence is TGCGCCAGCAGCATGACAGGGGGCGAGGATACGCAGTATTTT. Residues: CASSMTGGEDTQYF.

This clonotype appeared many times. V usage is TRBV5-1 and J usage is TRBJ2-5; no definite D call. The germline V gene encodes CDR1 SGHRS and CDR2 YFSETQ. V lost 4 bases and J lost 2, with 9 bases in between. The CDR3 covers 13 residues. The DNA for the CDR3 is TGCGCCAGCAGCGTCGACACTCAAGAGACCCAGTACTTC. Protein: CASSVDTQETQYF.

The table lists this clonotype with many counts. Compared with germline, one end of the junction differs, possibly owing to a read error. The chain employs TRBV7-3 and TRBJ2-3, with D hard to call. There are 13 residues in the CDR3. Germline values: CDR1 SGHTA, CDR2 FQGTGA. In DNA form, the CDR3 reads TGTGCCAGCAGCATAACGCCGGGAGATACGCAGTATTTT. It yields the protein CASSITPGDTQYF.

This clonotype was seen many times. The V call is TRBV18, the J call TRBJ2-7; the match to TRBD1 covers 10 bases. The CDR3 runs to 16 residues. The germline CDR1 and CDR2 sequences are KGHSH and LQKENI. J lost 0 bases, V lost 1 base, and 3 bases had no gene match. The DNA for the CDR3 is TGTGCCAGCTCACCACGATGGACAGGGGGCTCCTACGAGCAGTACTTC. The encoded protein is CASSPRWTGGSYEQYF.

This clonotype was counted at least ten times. The chain joins TRBV19 to TRBJ2-1, with no clear D. V lost 0 bases and J 0 bases, leaving 18 bases between the germline ends. Looked up from germline, CDR1 is LNHDA and CDR2 is SQIVND (reference sequence). The CDR3 is made up of 19 amino acids. The CDR3 here is CASSIDGFPVVGSYNEQFF. The CDR3 nucleotides read TGTGCCAGTAGTATAGATGGATTCCCCGTTGTGGGCTCCTACAATGAGCAGTTCTTC.

The J gene is TRBJ1-1, the V gene TRBV29-1; D is unclear. Per the germline V gene, CDR1 is SQVTM and CDR2 is ANQGSEA. This CDR3 is 11 amino acids long. Trimming stripped 4 bases from V and 8 bases from J, with 11 bases between. CDR3 nucleotides: TGCAGCGTTGCTAGCGGGAGAGAAGCTTTCTTT. This encodes CSVASGREAFF.

Many counts were recorded for this clonotype. The rearrangement uses TRBV12-3 or TRBV12-4 and TRBJ1-2; D is unclear. The CDR3 has 14 residues. Trimming left V 5 bases short and J 7 bases short, with 17 bases between. The DNA for the CDR3 is TGTGCCAGCAGTCCGACTCTAATAGTAGGTGGCTACACCTTC. It translates to CASSPTLIVGGYTF.

This clonotype was counted between two and nine times. The chain links TRBV29-1 to TRBJ2-1; the D gene is possibly TRBD2 (7 bases). The CDR3 length is 17 residues. CDR1 and CDR2 (germline): SQVTM, ANQGSEA. Trimming stripped 4 bases from V and 2 bases from J, with 21 bases between. CDR3 coding DNA: TGCAGCGTTGTAGCTAGGGGGGGGACATTTGCCTACAATGAGCAGTTCTTC. This encodes CSVVARGGTFAYNEQFF.

The chain recombines TRBV2 with TRBJ1-2; 8 bases agree with TRBD1. CDR1 and CDR2 from the germline V gene are SNHLY and FYNNEI. Losses at the gene ends were 5 bases for V and 1 base for J; bases not matched to a gene: 9. This CDR3 spans 16 amino acids. The CDR3 here is CASSLSGTGNNYGYTF. CDR3 nucleotides: TGTGCCAGCAGTTTGTCCGGGACAGGAAATAACTATGGCTACACCTTC.

This clonotype was picked up a small number of times. A read error is possible here, since a much larger clone lies one base away. V is TRBV6-1 and J is TRBJ2-7; the match to TRBD2 covers 14 bases. The CDR3 spans 16 residues. V was pared by 5 bases and J by 3 bases, with 6 bases of the junction left unmatched. Germline loops: CDR1 MNHNS, CDR2 SASEGT. The CDR3 coding sequence is TGTGCCAGCAGTAAACATGGGACTAGCGGGAGCTACGAGCAGTACTTC. Its translation is CASSKHGTSGSYEQYF.

This clonotype turned up a few times. V and J are TRBV6-2 or TRBV6-3 and TRBJ2-7; D gene unclear. The CDR3 is made up of 13 amino acids. Trimming removed 6 bases at V and 6 bases at J, with 15 bases between. The germline V gene encodes CDR1 MNHEY and CDR2 SVGEGT. CDR3 sequence (DNA): TGTGCCAGCAGCATCGGCGGTGTGATCGAGCAGTACTTC. This translates into CASSIGGVIEQYF.

Many counts were recorded for this clonotype. The gene calls are TRBV7-9 and TRBJ2-3, with 9 nucleotides matching TRBD2. The CDR3 covers 15 residues. The J segment lost 0 bases and the V segment lost 7 bases, leaving 5 bases of the junction unmatched. CDR1 is SEHNR and CDR2 is FQNEAQ in the germline V gene (reference sequence). DNA of the CDR3: TGTGCCAGCATCAAAGCGGGGGGAAGCACAGATACGCAGTATTTT. Protein sequence: CASIKAGGSTDTQYF.

The rearrangement uses TRBV7-9 and TRBJ2-2, with a tentative D call TRBD2 (5 bases). Trimming cost V 8 bases and J 7 bases, with 8 bases left between them. Germline assignment: CDR1 SEHNR and CDR2 FQNEAQ (reference sequence). The CDR3 has 11 residues. For the CDR3, the DNA is TGTGCCAGCCAAGGAGGCGGGGAGCTGTTTTTT. Translated: CASQGGGELFF.

This clonotype has ten or more counts. V gene TRBV2 combines with J gene TRBJ2-1; unclear D gene. The CDR3 sequence is 16 residues long. V was pared by 3 bases and J by 0 bases, with 12 bases between. Germline V gene lookup returns CDR1 SNHLY and CDR2 FYNNEI. In DNA form, the CDR3 reads TGTGCCAGCAGTGATATCGGCCTGAGCTCCTACAATGAGCAGTTCTTC. Protein product: CASSDIGLSSYNEQFF.